Listed here are 14 T cell receptor beta chains from one sample, sequenced in a study of shared clonotypes between healthy human individuals. The method was immunoSEQ multiplex PCR; TCRdb's version includes in-frame clones alone and lacks a portion of them. Here the sample spans roughly 2,300,000 clones, under 95% being singletons. The sequencing input was naive CD4+ T cells from PBMCs. Subset of the sample: CD45RA+ positively selected. Receptors were obtained from a man between 18 and 35 years old in good health. Some clones in this sample may be carry-over from other donors' samples.

The V and J genes are TRBV7-9 and TRBJ1-2; 10 bases are shared with TRBD1. CDR1 and CDR2 from the germline V gene are SEHNR and FQNEAQ (reference sequence). V shed 6 bases, J shed 6 bases, and the junction held 4 bases outside the gene matches. CDR3 length: 13 residues. CDR3 amino acids: CASRRTGGNGYTF. The CDR3 bases are TGTGCCAGCAGGAGGACAGGGGGGAATGGCTACACCTTC.

Points on this clone: This sample includes further DNA sequences coding for the same CDR3. This chain joins TRBV5-1 and TRBJ1-1; the D gene is possibly TRBD1 (6 bases). Trimming shortened V by 4 bases and J by 2 bases, and 12 bases separated the two germline ends. Germline CDR1 SGHRS, CDR2 YFSETQ. There are 14 residues in the CDR3. The CDR3, as DNA: TGCGCCAGCAGCAGCGGACAGAAAAACACTGAAGCTTTCTTT. It encodes CASSSGQKNTEAFF.

This clone was recorded only once. The rearrangement joins TRBV19 to TRBJ1-2; 8 bases line up with TRBD1. This CDR3 contains 14 residues. Germline CDR1 is LNHDA and CDR2 is SQIVND (reference sequence). J was trimmed by 1 base and V by 6 bases; bases with no gene match: 4. Here the CDR3 reads CASSDRGGNYGYTF. CDR3 sequence (DNA): TGTGCCAGTAGCGACAGGGGAGGTAACTATGGCTACACCTTC.

This chain connects TRBV28 to TRBJ1-4; D may be TRBD1 (5 bases). The V end lost 6 bases, the J end lost 3 bases, and 11 bases lay between the germline ends. This CDR3 is 14 amino acids long. Germline values: CDR1 MDHEN, CDR2 SYDVKM. For the CDR3, the DNA is TGTGCCAGCAGGTGGGGGGGTCCTAATGAAAAACTGTTTTTT. It is translated as CASRWGGPNEKLFF.

CDR3 sequence reads: CASSRNRGGTEAFF. The CDR3 nucleotides are TGTGCCAGCAGTCGGAACAGGGGGGGAACTGAAGCTTTCTTT. The chain links TRBV2 to TRBJ1-1; 8 nucleotides line up with TRBD1. The CDR3 covers 14 residues. V was clipped by 5 bases and J by 5 bases; unmatched bases: 7. CDR1 SNHLY and CDR2 FYNNEI come from the germline V gene.

Note on this clone: The same CDR3 also results from other DNA sequences found in this sample. This sequence joins TRBV28 and TRBJ1-2; D gene ambiguous. The V end was cut by 3 bases, the J end by 1 base, with 6 bases between. Germline lookup yields CDR1 MDHEN and CDR2 SYDVKM. The CDR3 runs to 13 residues. The chain's CDR3 is CASSFRSNYGYTF. The CDR3, as DNA: TGTGCCAGCAGTTTCCGCAGTAACTATGGCTACACCTTC.

This clone appeared once. V gene TRBV28 combines with J gene TRBJ2-7; D possibly corresponds to TRBD2 (5 bases). The CDR3 is 14 amino acids. CDR1 and CDR2 from the germline V gene are MDHEN and SYDVKM. V lost 7 bases to trimming and J lost 3 bases, with 16 bases between them. This chain's CDR3 is CASTPSGTSYEQYF. The CDR3 DNA follows: TGTGCCAGCACCCCATCTGGTACTAGCTACGAGCAGTACTTC.

The rearrangement links TRBV5-1 to TRBJ2-5; the match to TRBD1 covers 7 bases. J gave up 5 bases and V 5 bases, and 9 bases lay outside the gene matches. The CDR3 runs 14 residues. CDR1 and CDR2 from the germline V gene are SGHRS and YFSETQ. Written as DNA, the CDR3 is TGCGCCAGCAGAGTGAGTTCGACAGGGGAGACCCAGTACTTC. Translated: CASRVSSTGETQYF. The entire variable domain, with the rest obtained from reference TRBV5-1 and TRBJ2-5, is as follows: KAGVTQTPRYLIKTRGQQVTLSCSPISGHRSVSWYQQTPGQGLQFLFEYFSETQRNKGNFPGRFSGRQFSNSRSEMNVSTLELGDSALYLCASRVSSTGETQYFGPGTRLLVL.

V is TRBV6-4 and J is TRBJ2-3; 13 nucleotides line up with TRBD2. The CDR3 is 16 residues long. Trimming removed 7 bases from V and 2 bases from J; junction bases left unmatched: 6. Germline V gene lookup returns CDR1 MRHNA and CDR2 SNTAGT. For the CDR3, the DNA is TGTGCCAGCAACCAACTAGCGGGAGGGCCCACAGATACGCAGTATTTT. Protein product: CASNQLAGGPTDTQYF.

This chain connects TRBV29-1 to TRBJ2-1; 7 bases align to TRBD2. Per germline, CDR1 SQVTM and CDR2 ANQGSEA. The CDR3 is 14 amino acids. Trimming cost V 6 bases and J 9 bases; bases outside gene matches: 14. The CDR3 region has the DNA TGCAGCGTAGCAATTCGACTAGCCCTGGGTGAGCAGTTCTTC. Translation gives CSVAIRLALGEQFF.

The chain is built from TRBV6-1 and TRBJ1-5, with 7 bases matching TRBD1. Germline trimming cut 4 bases from V and 0 bases from J; bases unmatched to any gene: 9. This CDR3 is built from 17 residues. CDR1 is MNHNS and CDR2 is SASEGT in the germline V gene. Here the CDR3 DNA reads TGTGCCAGCAGTGGGGCAGGGGGATTATATAGCAATCAGCCCCAGCATTTT. This encodes CASSGAGGLYSNQPQHF.

V and J are TRBV6-5 and TRBJ2-2, with 7 bases that match TRBD1. The CDR3 runs 14 residues. With V trimmed by 8 bases and J by 7 bases, 10 bases remained unmatched. CDR1 is MNHEY and CDR2 is SVGAGI in the germline V gene. The CDR3 here is CASSVGGHGGELFF. In DNA, the CDR3 is TGTGCCAGCTCGGTAGGGGGCCATGGCGGGGAGCTGTTTTTT.

To note about this clone: This CDR3 is also generated by other DNA sequences in the sample. The chain links TRBV6-5 to TRBJ2-2; no definite D call. CDR1 and CDR2 from the germline V gene are MNHEY and SVGAGI. The CDR3 is made up of 14 amino acids. With 0 bases removed from V and 3 bases from J, the gap between germline ends came to 5 bases. The CDR3 DNA reads TGTGCCAGCAGTTACTCGGGTTACACCGGGGAGCTGTTTTTT. Protein product: CASSYSGYTGELFF.

This clone has a single count. The J gene is TRBJ1-4, the V gene TRBV6-6; D remains unclear. CDR1 and CDR2 (germline): MNHNY, SVGAGI (reference sequence). The CDR3 is made up of 12 amino acids. Trimming pared 6 bases from V and 8 bases from J, leaving 10 bases between. Here the CDR3 reads CASRRIGEKLFF. The CDR3 DNA is TGTGCCAGCAGGAGAATAGGGGAAAAACTGTTTTTT.